Listed here are 27 T cell receptor beta chains from one sample, sequenced in a study of blood T cell repertoires in COVID-19. The protocol was immunoSEQ multiplex PCR, while the TCRdb copy is restricted to in-frame clones and leaves out a portion. Seen here are about 310,000 clones, about 90% observed once, and the top ten hold roughly 2%. The sample comprised peripheral blood. These receptor sequences come from a young man with active or convalescent COVID-19.

The chain is built from TRBV7-8 and TRBJ2-7; tentative D call: TRBD2 (6 bases). Germline V lookup: CDR1 SGHVS, CDR2 FQNEAQ. The CDR3 contains 15 residues. The V end was cut by 6 bases, the J end by 1 base, with 16 bases between. This CDR3 is CASRGGRASSYEQYF. The CDR3 region has the DNA TGTGCCAGCAGGGGGGGAAGGGCGTCGTCCTACGAGCAGTACTTC.

The chain is built from TRBV28 and TRBJ2-5; D uncertain. With 5 bases removed from V and 5 bases from J, the gap between germline ends came to 15 bases. The CDR3 is 14 amino acids. Per germline, CDR1 MDHEN and CDR2 SYDVKM. This CDR3 is CASSPITPRETQYF. CDR3 nucleotides: TGTGCCAGCAGTCCTATCACCCCCAGGGAGACCCAGTACTTC. The full variable domain, with the rest looked up from reference TRBV28 and TRBJ2-5, is DVKVTQSSRYLVKRTGEKVFLECVQDMDHENMFWYRQDPGLGLRLIYFSYDVKMKEKGDIPEGYSVSREKKERFSLILESASTNQTSMYLCASSPITPRETQYFGPGTRLLVL.

The J gene is TRBJ1-6, the V gene TRBV19, with D tentatively TRBD1 (5 bases). The CDR3 is 16 residues long. CDR1 is LNHDA, CDR2 SQIVND, per germline (reference sequence). Trimming removed 4 bases from V and 3 bases from J, with 13 bases in between. The CDR3, as DNA: TGTGCCAGTAGTAAGGGGCAAGGGATCTATAATTCACCCCTCCACTTT. Protein product: CASSKGQGIYNSPLHF.

The V call is TRBV3-1 (or the pseudogene TRBV3-2), the J call TRBJ2-2; TRBD1 agrees at 10 bases. J lost 5 bases, V lost 5 bases, and 8 bases had no gene match. This CDR3 is 16 amino acids long. Germline CDR1 reads LGHDT; CDR2 reads YNNKEL (reference sequence). This chain's CDR3 is CASSGRDRGWTGELFF. The CDR3 nucleotides are TGTGCCAGCAGCGGCCGGGACAGGGGTTGGACCGGGGAGCTGTTTTTT.

This chain connects TRBV7-2 to TRBJ1-2, with D perhaps TRBD1 (6 bases). V lost 1 base and J 3 bases, leaving 6 bases between the germline ends. CDR3 length equals 13 residues. Germline V gene sequence: CDR1 SGHTA, CDR2 FQGNSA. Here the CDR3 DNA reads TGTGCCAGCAGCTTAGACAGGGACTATGGCTACACCTTC. Residues: CASSLDRDYGYTF. Looking up the rest from reference TRBV7-2 and TRBJ1-2 gives the full variable domain: GAGVSQSPSNKVTEKGKDVELRCDPISGHTALYWYRQSLGQGLEFLIYFQGNSAPDKSGLPSDRFSAERTGGSVSTLTIQRTQQEDSAVYLCASSLDRDYGYTFGSGTRLTVV.

The table lists this clone with a count of one. At the DNA level, this CDR3 is encoded by other sequences in the same sample as well. This rearrangement joins TRBV12-3 or TRBV12-4 to TRBJ2-2, with a possible D match to TRBD1 (6 bases). The CDR3 runs 13 residues. Trimming cost V 5 bases and J 6 bases, with 10 bases left between them. CDR3 residues: CASSLNRAGELFF. The CDR3, as DNA: TGTGCCAGCAGTCTTAACAGGGCCGGGGAGCTGTTTTTT.

This clone was observed at least ten times. CDR3 loop: CASSVQGLPYEQYF. The CDR3 nucleotides are TGTGCCAGCAGCGTACAGGGGTTGCCCTACGAGCAGTACTTC. The chain employs TRBV9 and TRBJ2-7, with a weak D call TRBD1 (6 bases). V lost 1 base, J lost 2 bases, and 10 bases lay in between. Germline V lookup: CDR1 SGDLS, CDR2 YYNGEE. The CDR3 length is 14 residues.

This clone was detected only once. The V gene is TRBV7-9, the J gene TRBJ1-2; perhaps TRBD1 as D (5 bases). The CDR3 has 13 amino acids. V lost 7 bases and J lost 6, with 15 bases in between. Germline V gene lookup returns CDR1 SEHNR and CDR2 FQNEAQ (reference sequence). CDR3 sequence reads: CASKTQGSNGYTF. CDR3 sequence (DNA): TGTGCCAGCAAAACCCAGGGATCTAATGGCTACACCTTC.

The chain couples TRBV7-2 to TRBJ1-4; D is uncertain. Per germline, CDR1 SGHTA and CDR2 FQGNSA. V lost 5 bases to trimming and J lost 5 bases, with 15 bases between them. CDR3 length: 15 amino acids. This CDR3 reads CASSNGPRGNEKLFF. The CDR3 DNA reads as TGTGCCAGCAGCAACGGACCACGAGGGAATGAAAAACTGTTTTTT.

The sample holds one count of this clone. CDR3 region: CASSSPSGRAFEQFF. DNA of the CDR3: TGTGCCAGCAGTTCCCCTAGCGGGAGGGCCTTTGAGCAGTTCTTC. The V call is TRBV28, the J call TRBJ2-1, with 12 bases aligning to TRBD2. The CDR3 has 15 residues. Unmatched junction bases numbered 7, after V lost 4 bases and J lost 9 bases. Germline loops: CDR1 MDHEN, CDR2 SYDVKM.

The V gene is TRBV18, the J gene TRBJ2-1, with 13 bases that match TRBD2. V lost 6 bases, J lost 6 bases, and 2 bases stayed unmatched. Per germline, CDR1 KGHSH and CDR2 LQKENI. The CDR3 is 14 residues long. The CDR3 DNA is TGTGCCAGCTCCGGGACTAGCGGGATCAATGAGCAGTTCTTC. Protein product: CASSGTSGINEQFF.

The V call is TRBV19, the J call TRBJ2-7, with TRBD1 matching 11 bases. The V gene's germline CDR1 is LNHDA and CDR2 SQIVND (reference sequence). Unmatched junction bases numbered 4, after V lost 3 bases and J lost 3 bases. The CDR3 sequence is 15 residues long. Written as DNA, the CDR3 is TGTGCCAGTAGTATCGCCGGGACAGGGGGCTACGAGCAGTACTTC. Protein sequence: CASSIAGTGGYEQYF. The complete variable domain, with remaining parts taken from reference TRBV19 and TRBJ2-7, reads DGGITQSPKYLFRKEGQNVTLSCEQNLNHDAMYWYRQDPGQGLRLIYYSQIVNDFQKGDIAEGYSVSREKKESFPLTVTSAQKNPTAFYLCASSIAGTGGYEQYFGPGTRLTVT.

This clone appeared once. The chain uses TRBV6-6 and TRBJ2-5; 11 nucleotides line up with TRBD2. This CDR3 is 14 amino acids long. The V segment lost 8 bases and the J segment 5 bases; nucleotides outside the gene matches: 7. From germline, CDR1 is MNHNY and CDR2 SVGAGI (reference sequence). CDR3 DNA sequence: TGTGCCAGCCGGGTTAGCGGGGGGGCGGAGACCCAGTACTTC. It translates to CASRVSGGAETQYF.

This clone has a handful of counts. V usage is TRBV6-1 and J usage is TRBJ1-1, with 9 nucleotides matching TRBD1. The junction had 14 bases not matched to a gene; V was cut back by 6 bases and J by 6 bases. CDR3 length: 16 residues. Looked up from germline, CDR1 is MNHNS and CDR2 is SASEGT. The CDR3 bases are TGTGCCAGCAGAGAATGGGACAGGGCCCCAATGGCTGAAGCTTTCTTT. This codes for CASREWDRAPMAEAFF.

J is TRBJ2-7 and V is TRBV2; D gene unclear. The CDR3 runs 12 residues. The V gene's germline CDR1 is SNHLY and CDR2 FYNNEI. V was shortened by 8 bases and J by 12 bases, with 20 bases between the two germline ends. CDR3 protein: CASRLGGGIAYF. For the CDR3, the DNA is TGTGCCAGCCGCCTAGGCGGCGGTATAGCGTACTTC.

This clone was counted once. The chain couples TRBV5-4 to TRBJ1-1; 10 nucleotides align to TRBD1. CDR1 SGHNT and CDR2 YYREEE come from the germline V gene (reference sequence). There are 16 residues in the CDR3. With 4 bases clipped from V and 3 bases from J, the junction kept 9 bases outside the gene matches. CDR3 region: CASSRQGAVGDTEAFF. Written as DNA, the CDR3 is TGTGCCAGCAGCCGACAGGGGGCTGTGGGGGACACTGAAGCTTTCTTT. Together with reference TRBV5-4 and TRBJ1-1, the CDR3 gives the full variable domain: ETGVTQSPTHLIKTRGQQVTLRCSSQSGHNTVSWYQQALGQGPQFIFQYYREEENGRGNFPPRFSGLQFPNYSSELNVNALELDDSALYLCASSRQGAVGDTEAFFGQGTRLTVV.

The chain combines TRBV19 with TRBJ1-1; the D is unclear. CDR1 LNHDA and CDR2 SQIVND come from the germline V gene (reference sequence). This CDR3 comprises 13 residues. Trimming removed 5 bases from V and 0 bases from J, with 7 bases in between. The CDR3 sequence is CASSLSMNTEAFF. The CDR3 DNA reads as TGTGCCAGTAGTCTGAGTATGAACACTGAAGCTTTCTTT.

The rearrangement links TRBV9 to TRBJ2-2; 9 bases align to TRBD1. The CDR3 extends over 17 amino acids. In germline, CDR1 is SGDLS, CDR2 YYNGEE. V shed 3 bases, J shed 5 bases, and the junction held 11 bases outside the gene matches. The CDR3 reads CASSATPDRGETGELFF. The CDR3 coding sequence is TGTGCCAGCAGCGCAACACCGGACAGGGGAGAAACCGGGGAGCTGTTTTTT.

The chain is built from TRBV29-1 and TRBJ2-7; D is perhaps TRBD2 (5 bases). CDR1 and CDR2 from the germline V gene are SQVTM and ANQGSEA. V was clipped by 4 bases and J by 2 bases, with 12 bases between them. The CDR3 has 13 residues. CDR3 residues: CSVGHGLPYEQYF. CDR3 nucleotide sequence: TGCAGCGTTGGGCACGGACTCCCCTACGAGCAGTACTTC.

The chain carries TRBV4-1 and TRBJ1-1, with a weak D call TRBD1 (5 bases). The CDR3 extends over 15 amino acids. The V gene lost 4 bases and the J gene lost 0 bases, with 12 bases spanning the gap. The germline V gene has CDR1 MGHRA and CDR2 YSYEKL. For the CDR3, the DNA is TGCGCCAGCAGCCGTATGCAGGGTATGAACACTGAAGCTTTCTTT. Its protein is CASSRMQGMNTEAFF.

This chain links TRBV29-1 with TRBJ2-2; TRBD2 matches 9 bases. Germline CDR1 and CDR2: SQVTM and ANQGSEA. The CDR3 sequence is 13 residues long. The junction had 0 bases not matched to a gene; V was cut back by 3 bases and J by 4 bases. The CDR3 sequence: CSVEGLATGELFF. In nucleotides, the CDR3 is TGCAGCGTTGAGGGACTAGCCACCGGGGAGCTGTTTTTT.

The chain joins TRBV11-2 to TRBJ2-1, with 9 bases matching TRBD2. V lost 1 base to trimming and J lost 7 bases; unmatched junction nucleotides: 8. CDR1 is SGHAT and CDR2 is FQNNGV in the germline V gene. CDR3 size: 16 residues. The CDR3 sequence: CASSLGGSGSLNEQFF. CDR3 sequence (DNA): TGTGCCAGCAGCTTAGGGGGTAGCGGGAGTTTGAATGAGCAGTTCTTC.

The CDR3, as DNA: TGTGCCAGCAGTGGGTTTCTGAGCCAAGAGACCCAGTACTTC. This encodes CASSGFLSQETQYF. The chain employs TRBV2 and TRBJ2-5; no reliable D call. This CDR3 is 14 amino acids long. V was pared by 4 bases and J by 1 base, with 10 bases between. Germline lookup yields CDR1 SNHLY and CDR2 FYNNEI.

This clone was observed once. The chain employs TRBV5-1 and TRBJ2-1, with a possible D match to TRBD1 (6 bases). The CDR3 is 11 amino acids. Looked up from germline, CDR1 is SGHRS and CDR2 is YFSETQ. V lost 6 bases and J lost 9, with 10 bases in between. In DNA, the CDR3 is TGCGCCAGCACAGGGGCTTTTGAGCAGTTCTTC. Protein product: CASTGAFEQFF.

The V gene is TRBV4-3, the J gene TRBJ1-1; D possibly corresponds to TRBD1 (5 bases). Germline V gives CDR1 LGHNA, CDR2 YSLEER. V shed 0 bases and J shed 3 bases, with 5 bases lying between them. This CDR3 has 13 amino acids. As DNA, the CDR3 is TGCGCCAGCAGCCAAGAGGGGCACACTGAAGCTTTCTTT. Translating gives CASSQEGHTEAFF.

V and J are TRBV6-2 or TRBV6-3 and TRBJ2-7; D is possibly TRBD1 (5 bases). V was shortened by 0 bases and J by 2 bases, with 8 bases between the two germline ends. The CDR3 covers 14 residues. CDR1 MNHEY and CDR2 SVGEGT come from the germline V gene. The CDR3 is CASSYSAGTYEQYF. DNA of the CDR3: TGTGCCAGCAGTTACTCGGCAGGGACCTACGAGCAGTACTTC.

This sequence joins TRBV7-8 and TRBJ2-3; 13 bases are a match to TRBD2. CDR3 size: 16 residues. The V gene's germline CDR1 is SGHVS and CDR2 FQNEAQ. V gave up 3 bases and J gave up 4 bases; unmatched junction bases: 4. The CDR3 loop is CASSFRLAGGSDTQYF. The CDR3 DNA is TGTGCCAGCAGCTTTCGACTAGCGGGGGGATCAGATACGCAGTATTTT.